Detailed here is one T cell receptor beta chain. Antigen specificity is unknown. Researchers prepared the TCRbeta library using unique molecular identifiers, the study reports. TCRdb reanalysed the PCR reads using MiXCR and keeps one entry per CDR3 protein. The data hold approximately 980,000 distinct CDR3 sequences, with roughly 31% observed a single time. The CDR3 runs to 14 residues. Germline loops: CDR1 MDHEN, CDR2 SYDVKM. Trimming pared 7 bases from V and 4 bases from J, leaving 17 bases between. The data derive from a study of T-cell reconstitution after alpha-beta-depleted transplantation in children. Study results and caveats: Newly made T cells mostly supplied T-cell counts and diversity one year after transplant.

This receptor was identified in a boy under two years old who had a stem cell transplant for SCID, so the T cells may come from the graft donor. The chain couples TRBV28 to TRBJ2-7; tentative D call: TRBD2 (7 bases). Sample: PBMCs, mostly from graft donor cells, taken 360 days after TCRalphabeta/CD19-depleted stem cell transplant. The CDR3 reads CASTWGGGLYEQYF. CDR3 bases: TGTGCCAGCACCTGGGGCGGGGGCCTATACGAGCAGTACTTC.